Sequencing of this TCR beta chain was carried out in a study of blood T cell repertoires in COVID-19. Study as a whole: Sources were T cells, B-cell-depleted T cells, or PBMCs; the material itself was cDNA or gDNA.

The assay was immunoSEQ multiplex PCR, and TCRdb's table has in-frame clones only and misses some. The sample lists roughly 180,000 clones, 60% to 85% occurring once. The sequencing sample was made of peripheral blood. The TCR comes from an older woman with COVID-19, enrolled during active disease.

CDR3 sequence (DNA): TGTGCCAGCAGCTTGGCAGGCTTTAATGAAAAACTGTTTTTT. It codes for CASSLAGFNEKLFF. The chain recombines TRBV5-4 with TRBJ1-4; no clear D gene. The germline CDR1 and CDR2 sequences are SGHNT and YYREEE (reference sequence). V was shortened by 0 bases and J by 4 bases, with 7 bases between the two germline ends. The CDR3 consists of 14 residues.